The 15 T cell receptor beta chains in this list originate from one sample, sequenced in a study of T cells in localized non-small cell lung cancer. Generated by immunoSEQ multiplex PCR, the TCRdb table keeps only in-frame clones and is missing some. This table has about 4,800 clones, around 30% appearing once. The source material was lung tumor tissue, sampled before any cancer treatment. Source of these receptors: a male donor aged 60 or over with stage III lung adenocarcinoma.

This chain links TRBV11-3 with TRBJ1-1, with D perhaps TRBD1 (5 bases). Germline CDR1 reads SGHNT; CDR2 reads YENEEA. V was shortened by 3 bases and J by 5 bases, with 13 bases between the two germline ends. This CDR3 is 14 amino acids long. The CDR3 DNA reads TGTGCCAGCAGCTTGGTTGGCGGGGGGACTGAAGCTTTCTTT. Amino acids: CASSLVGGGTEAFF. The full variable domain, completed using reference TRBV11-3 and TRBJ1-1, is EAGVVQSPRYKIIEKKQPVAFWCNPISGHNTLYWYLQNLGQGPELLIRYENEEAVDDSQLPKDRFSAERLKGVDSTLKIQPAELGDSAVYLCASSLVGGGTEAFFGQGTRLTVV.

CDR3 region: CAWSVLKGLTGYGYTF. The CDR3, as DNA: TGTGCCTGGAGTGTACTAAAGGGGCTGACAGGGTATGGCTACACCTTC. The chain couples TRBV30 to TRBJ1-2, with 7 bases that match TRBD1. This CDR3 has 16 amino acids. After removal of 0 bases from V and 5 bases from J, the junction contained 12 bases not matched to a gene. Germline V CDR1 and CDR2: GTSNPN, SVGIG (reference sequence).

The CDR3 sequence: CASSQRQGAKTQYF. CDR3 DNA: TGTGCCAGCTCACAAAGACAGGGGGCGAAGACCCAGTACTTC. This chain links TRBV18 with TRBJ2-5; the match to TRBD1 covers 10 bases. V shed 4 bases and J 6 bases; nucleotides not matched to a gene: 5. CDR1 and CDR2 (germline): KGHSH, LQKENI. This CDR3 is 14 amino acids long.

This chain links TRBV9 with TRBJ1-4; D may be TRBD1 (6 bases). Germline CDR1 and CDR2: SGDLS and YYNGEE. There are 16 residues in the CDR3. The V end lost 2 bases, the J end lost 2 bases, and 13 bases lay between the germline ends. CDR3 in amino acids: CASSVDQGRTNEKLFF. The CDR3 nucleotides read TGTGCCAGCAGCGTTGATCAGGGGAGGACTAATGAAAAACTGTTTTTT.

J is TRBJ1-2 and V is TRBV10-3; 7 bases match TRBD1. V lost 10 bases and J lost 4; bases outside the gene matches: 12. From germline, CDR1 is ENHRY and CDR2 SYGVKD. The CDR3 has 14 amino acids. CDR3 DNA: TGTGCCAGCAGCGAGCTGGCAGGGGGCTATGGCTACACCTTC. The encoded protein is CASSELAGGYGYTF.

This rearrangement joins TRBV2 to TRBJ1-2, with D uncertain. The CDR3 runs 12 residues. CDR1 SNHLY and CDR2 FYNNEI come from the germline V gene. V was shortened by 1 base and J by 8 bases, with 8 bases between the two germline ends. This CDR3 reads CASSEGVGGYTF. The CDR3 DNA sequence: TGTGCCAGCAGTGAAGGTGTAGGGGGCTACACCTTC.

This clone showed up just a few times. The J gene is TRBJ2-7, the V gene TRBV6-8; 16 positions match TRBD2. CDR3 length equals 16 residues. CDR1 and CDR2 from the germline V gene are MNHGY and SAAAGT. J was trimmed by 6 bases and V by 4 bases; bases with no gene match: 6. The CDR3 protein is CASSSGLAGGLGEQYF. The DNA for the CDR3 is TGTGCCAGCAGTTCGGGACTAGCGGGAGGGTTGGGCGAGCAGTACTTC.

The CDR3 loop is CAWSPGEEKLFF. The CDR3 coding sequence is TGTGCCTGGAGTCCGGGGGAAGAAAAACTGTTTTTT. V gene TRBV30 combines with J gene TRBJ1-4, with D tentatively TRBD1 (5 bases). V was trimmed by 2 bases and J by 8 bases, leaving 9 bases between them. The CDR3 contains 12 residues. The germline V gene has CDR1 GTSNPN and CDR2 SVGIG (reference sequence).

By sample fraction, this clone is medium-sized. The chain has TRBV6-8 and TRBJ2-1, with 7 bases identical to TRBD1. Looked up from germline, CDR1 is MNHGY and CDR2 is SAAAGT. The V gene end was trimmed by 6 bases and the J gene end by 6 bases; junction bases not matched to a gene: 11. This CDR3 is built from 15 residues. The CDR3 coding sequence is TGTGCCAGCAGCCGGGGACAGATATACCTCAATGAGCAGTTCTTC. This translates into CASSRGQIYLNEQFF.

This clone was recorded a few times. This sequence joins TRBV6-8 and TRBJ1-1, with TRBD1 as a possible D gene (5 bases). This CDR3 has 16 residues. Trimming took 4 bases from V and 5 from J, leaving 20 bases between them. Germline V CDR1 and CDR2: MNHGY, SAAAGT. CDR3 nucleotide sequence: TGTGCCAGCAGTTCTTTAGAGGGGATCGGAGGGACTGAAGCTTTCTTT. It specifies CASSSLEGIGGTEAFF.

The V gene is TRBV9, the J gene TRBJ2-3; 11 bases are shared with TRBD2. The CDR3 has 15 residues. V dropped 7 bases and J dropped 4; count of bases not matched to a gene: 8. Looked up from germline, CDR1 is SGDLS and CDR2 is YYNGEE. Here the CDR3 DNA reads TGTGCCAGCGGGGGAGATAGCGGGAGGGCAGATACGCAGTATTTT. Its translation: CASGGDSGRADTQYF.

This sequence joins TRBV9 and TRBJ1-3; D is uncertain. Trimming took off 0 bases at V and 0 bases at J, with 7 bases between the two ends. This CDR3 is built from 15 residues. CDR1 and CDR2 from the germline V gene are SGDLS and YYNGEE. The CDR3 region has the DNA TGTGCCAGCAGCGTAGTGGGCCTCTCTGGAAACACCATATATTTT. The encoded protein is CASSVVGLSGNTIYF.

The chain uses TRBV15 and TRBJ2-5, with 9 bases fitting TRBD2. Trimming at V came to 3 bases and at J to 2 bases, leaving 7 bases not matched to a gene. The CDR3 consists of 16 residues. Germline CDR1 is LNHNV and CDR2 is YYDKDF (reference sequence). CDR3 bases: TGTGCCACCAGCAGGTTGACTAGCGGAAGACAAGAGACCCAGTACTTC. Encoded protein: CATSRLTSGRQETQYF.

The chain joins TRBV2 to TRBJ2-1, with D perhaps given as TRBD1 or TRBD2 (5 bases each). Germline assignment: CDR1 SNHLY and CDR2 FYNNEI. The V gene lost 4 bases and the J gene lost 5 bases, with 18 bases spanning the gap. The CDR3 totals 16 residues. CDR3 sequence reads: CASSVRGTGTHNEQFF. CDR3 nucleotides: TGTGCCAGCAGTGTTCGAGGGACCGGAACACACAATGAGCAGTTCTTC.

The chain uses TRBV6-8 and TRBJ2-2; TRBD2 agrees at 8 bases. Germline V CDR1 and CDR2: MNHGY, SAAAGT. This CDR3 has 14 amino acids. V was clipped by 6 bases and J by 5 bases; unmatched bases: 5. CDR3 amino acids: CASRSGSGTGELFF. The CDR3 DNA sequence: TGTGCCAGCAGGAGCGGGAGTGGTACCGGGGAGCTGTTTTTT.